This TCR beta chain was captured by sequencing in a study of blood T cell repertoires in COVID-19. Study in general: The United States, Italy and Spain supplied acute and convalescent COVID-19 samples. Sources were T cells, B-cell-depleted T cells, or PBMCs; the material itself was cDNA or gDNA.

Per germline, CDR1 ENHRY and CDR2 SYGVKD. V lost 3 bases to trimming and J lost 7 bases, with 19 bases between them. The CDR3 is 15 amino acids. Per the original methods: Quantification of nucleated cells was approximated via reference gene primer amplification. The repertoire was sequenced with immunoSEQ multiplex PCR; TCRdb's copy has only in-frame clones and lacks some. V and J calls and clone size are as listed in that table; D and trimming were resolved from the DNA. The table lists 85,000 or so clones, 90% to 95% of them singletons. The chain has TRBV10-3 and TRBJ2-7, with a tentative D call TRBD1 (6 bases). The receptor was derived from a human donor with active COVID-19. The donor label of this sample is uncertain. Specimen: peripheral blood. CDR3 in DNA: TGTGCCATCAGTGACAGGGGCGGTCTGGGTCTGGAGCAGTACTTC. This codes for CAISDRGGLGLEQYF.